These T cell receptor beta chains were read from a single sample in a study of monozygotic twins with inflammatory bowel disease. Reprocessing the 5' RACE reads, TCRdb reports a single entry for every CDR3 protein and omits DNA. This sample lists under 350,000 distinct CDR3 sequences; its ten largest clones have roughly 5.2%. The sequenced sample consisted of blood. The receptors come from a human donor with ulcerative colitis or Crohn's disease, or a healthy co-twin of an affected twin (not recorded which). Both conserved end residues are part of each CDR3.

TRBJ2-7 TRBV21-1 CASSRVIGETCEQYF
TRBJ2-7 TRBV10-1 CASSEIPGSYEQYF
TRBJ1-1 TRBV28 CASINSDGTEAFF
TRBJ1-2 TRBV29-1 CSADRGYGYTF
TRBJ2-3 TRBV10-2 CASSERDRGTDTQYF
TRBJ1-5 TRBV7-9 CASSFTNDPGVIGNQPQHF
TRBJ2-5 TRBV7-8 CASSYGTWETQYF
TRBJ2-3 TRBV4-2 CASSPGLGTGEADTQYF
TRBJ2-3 TRBV7-2 CASSHTRAGGGADTQYF
TRBJ2-2 TRBV11-2 CASSLARIRAAAGELFF
TRBJ2-1 TRBV19 CASSIVSKRGHNEQFF
TRBJ2-3 TRBV19 CASRATGGSTDTQYF
TRBJ2-1 TRBV27 CASNPGGFHNEQFF
TRBJ2-7 TRBV11-2 CASSLNSLGRYYEQYF
TRBJ1-1 TRBV4-3 CASSQESRNEAFF
TRBJ2-7 TRBV12-3/TRBV12-4 CASRVGLAVQYF
TRBJ2-3 TRBV11-2 CASSSRVPLMAQYF
TRBJ1-5 TRBV6-5 CASSFDRSSNQPQHF
TRBJ1-1 TRBV20-1 CSVPLVLNTEAFF
TRBJ2-2 TRBV3-1 CASSQWKGPGELFF
TRBJ2-2 TRBV12-3/TRBV12-4 CASSLVGPLLGGELFF
TRBJ2-7 TRBV27 CASSSSGGWNEQYF
TRBJ1-1 TRBV6-6 CASVVRENTEAFF
TRBJ2-3 TRBV20-1 CSARFQVRKDTQYF